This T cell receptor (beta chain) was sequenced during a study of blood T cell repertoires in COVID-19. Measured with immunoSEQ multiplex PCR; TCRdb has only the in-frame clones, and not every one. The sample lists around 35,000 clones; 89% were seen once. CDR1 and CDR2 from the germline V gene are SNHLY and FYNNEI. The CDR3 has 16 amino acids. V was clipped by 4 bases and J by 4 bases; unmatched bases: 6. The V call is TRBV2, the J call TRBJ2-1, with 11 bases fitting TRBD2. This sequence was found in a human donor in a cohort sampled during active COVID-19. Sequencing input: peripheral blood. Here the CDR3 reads CASSASGRTLYNEQFF. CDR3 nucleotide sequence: TGTGCCAGCAGTGCTAGCGGGAGGACCTTATACAATGAGCAGTTCTTC.